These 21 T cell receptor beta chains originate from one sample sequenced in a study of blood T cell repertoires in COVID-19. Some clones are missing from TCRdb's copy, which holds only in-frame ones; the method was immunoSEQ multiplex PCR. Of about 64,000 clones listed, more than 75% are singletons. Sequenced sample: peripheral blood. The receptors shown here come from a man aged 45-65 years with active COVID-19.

CDR3 sequence (DNA): TGTGCCTGGAGGCGGGGGGGTCCCCAGTACTTC. Translated: CAWRRGGPQYF. V gene TRBV30 combines with J gene TRBJ2-5; 9 nucleotides match TRBD2. Germline-derived CDR1 and CDR2 are GTSNPN and SVGIG (reference sequence). There are 11 residues in the CDR3. J was trimmed by 9 bases and V by 3 bases; bases with no gene match: 2.

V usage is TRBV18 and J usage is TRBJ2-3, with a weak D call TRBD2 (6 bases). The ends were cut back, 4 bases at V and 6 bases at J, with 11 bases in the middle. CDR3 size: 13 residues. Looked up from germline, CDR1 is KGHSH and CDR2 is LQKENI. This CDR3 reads CASSRGAGDTQYF. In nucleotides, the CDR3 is TGTGCCAGCTCACGAGGGGCGGGGGATACGCAGTATTTT.

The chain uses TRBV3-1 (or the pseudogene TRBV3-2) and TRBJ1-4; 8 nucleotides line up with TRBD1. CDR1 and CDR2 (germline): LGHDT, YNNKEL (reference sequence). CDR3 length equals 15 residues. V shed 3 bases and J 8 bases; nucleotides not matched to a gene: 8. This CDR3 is CASSHRQGRDEKLFF. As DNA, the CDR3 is TGTGCCAGCAGCCACCGACAGGGGAGGGACGAAAAACTGTTTTTT.

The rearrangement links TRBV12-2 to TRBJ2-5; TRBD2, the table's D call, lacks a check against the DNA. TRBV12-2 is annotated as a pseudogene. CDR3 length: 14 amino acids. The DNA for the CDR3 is TGTGCAAGTCGCTTAGCGTGCGGGAGAGAGACCCAGTACTTC. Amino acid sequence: CASRLACGRETQYF.

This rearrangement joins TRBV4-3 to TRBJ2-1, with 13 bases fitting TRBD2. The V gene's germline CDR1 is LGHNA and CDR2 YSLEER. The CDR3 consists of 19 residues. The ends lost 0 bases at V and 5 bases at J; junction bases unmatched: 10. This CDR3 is CASSQDWSGLAGANNEQFF. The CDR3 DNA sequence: TGCGCCAGCAGCCAAGATTGGTCCGGACTAGCGGGAGCCAACAATGAGCAGTTCTTC.

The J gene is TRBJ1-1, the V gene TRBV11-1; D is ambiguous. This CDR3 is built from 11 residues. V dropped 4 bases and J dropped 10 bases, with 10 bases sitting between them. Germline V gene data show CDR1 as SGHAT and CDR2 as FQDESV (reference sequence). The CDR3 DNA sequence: TGTGCCAGCAGCTCGGGCCGGGGAGCTTTCTTT. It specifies CASSSGRGAFF. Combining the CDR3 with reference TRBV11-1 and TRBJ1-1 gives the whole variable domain EAEVAQSPRYKITEKSQAVAFWCDPISGHATLYWYRQILGQGPELLVQFQDESVVDDSQLPKDRFSAERLKGVDSTLKIQPAELGDSAMYLCASSSGRGAFFGQGTRLTVV.

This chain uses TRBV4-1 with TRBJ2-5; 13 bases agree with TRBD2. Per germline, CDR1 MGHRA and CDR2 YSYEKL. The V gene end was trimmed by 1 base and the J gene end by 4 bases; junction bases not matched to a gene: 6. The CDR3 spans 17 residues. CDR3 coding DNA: TGCGCCAGCAGCCAAGCCGGACTAGCGGGAGTAGGAGAGACCCAGTACTTC. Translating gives CASSQAGLAGVGETQYF.

This CDR3 reads CASSLGQSREQFF. DNA of the CDR3: TGCGCCAGCAGCTTGGGGCAGTCTAGAGAGCAGTTCTTC. The V and J genes are TRBV5-1 and TRBJ2-1; D remains unclear. There are 13 residues in the CDR3. The germline V gene encodes CDR1 SGHRS and CDR2 YFSETQ. V shed 0 bases and J shed 10 bases, with 11 bases lying between them.

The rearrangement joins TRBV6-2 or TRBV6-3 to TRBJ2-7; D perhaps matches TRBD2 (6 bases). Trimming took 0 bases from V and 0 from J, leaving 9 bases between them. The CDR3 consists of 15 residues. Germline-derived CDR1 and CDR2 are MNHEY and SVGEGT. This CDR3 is CASSYSGSASYEQYF. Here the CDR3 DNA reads TGTGCCAGCAGTTACTCCGGGAGTGCCTCCTACGAGCAGTACTTC.

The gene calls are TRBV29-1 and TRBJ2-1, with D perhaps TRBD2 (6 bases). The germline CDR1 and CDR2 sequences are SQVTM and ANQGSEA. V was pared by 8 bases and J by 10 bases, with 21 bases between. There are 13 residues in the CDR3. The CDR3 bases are TGCAGCATGCCGGGACTCCCCTTAGGGGAGCAGTTCTTC. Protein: CSMPGLPLGEQFF.

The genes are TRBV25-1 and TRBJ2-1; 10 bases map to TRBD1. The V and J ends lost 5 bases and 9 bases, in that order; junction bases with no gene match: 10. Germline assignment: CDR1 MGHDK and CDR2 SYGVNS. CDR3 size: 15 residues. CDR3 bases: TGTGCCAGCAGTAGGTCCGGGACAGGGGAACGTGAGCAGTTCTTC. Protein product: CASSRSGTGEREQFF.

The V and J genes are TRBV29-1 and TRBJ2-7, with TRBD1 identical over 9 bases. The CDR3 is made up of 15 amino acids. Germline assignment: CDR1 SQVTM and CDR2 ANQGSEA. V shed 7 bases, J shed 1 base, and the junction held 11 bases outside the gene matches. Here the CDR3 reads CSAVADRGVSYEQYF. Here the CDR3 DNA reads TGCAGCGCCGTGGCGGACAGGGGCGTTTCCTACGAGCAGTACTTC.

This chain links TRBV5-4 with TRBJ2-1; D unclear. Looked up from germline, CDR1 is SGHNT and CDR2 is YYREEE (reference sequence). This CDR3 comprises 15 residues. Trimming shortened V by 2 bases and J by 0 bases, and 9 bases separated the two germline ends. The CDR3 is CASSLAPNSYNEQFF. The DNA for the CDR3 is TGTGCCAGCAGCTTAGCCCCAAACTCCTACAATGAGCAGTTCTTC. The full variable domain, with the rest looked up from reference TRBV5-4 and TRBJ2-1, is ETGVTQSPTHLIKTRGQQVTLRCSSQSGHNTVSWYQQALGQGPQFIFQYYREEENGRGNFPPRFSGLQFPNYSSELNVNALELDDSALYLCASSLAPNSYNEQFFGPGTRLTVL.

This chain's CDR3 is CASSKGPTSGSREQFF. CDR3 DNA: TGTGCCAGCAGCAAAGGCCCCACTAGCGGGAGCCGGGAGCAGTTCTTC. The genes are TRBV7-3 and TRBJ2-1; TRBD2 aligns across 11 bases. The CDR3 covers 16 residues. Germline CDR1 and CDR2: SGHTA and FQGTGA. V trimming: 5 bases; J trimming: 10 bases; junction bases outside the gene matches: 13. Filled out from reference TRBV7-3 and TRBJ2-1, the complete variable domain reads GAGVSQTPSNKVTEKGKYVELRCDPISGHTALYWYRQSLGQGPEFLIYFQGTGAADDSGLPNDRFFAVRPEGSVSTLKIQRTERGDSAVYLCASSKGPTSGSREQFFGPGTRLTVL.

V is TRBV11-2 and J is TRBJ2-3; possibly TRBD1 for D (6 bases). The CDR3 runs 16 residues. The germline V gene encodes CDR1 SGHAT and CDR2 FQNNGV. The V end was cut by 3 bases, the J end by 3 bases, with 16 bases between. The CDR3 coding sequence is TGTGCCAGCAGCTTTGCGCCCGGGACAATAACAGATACGCAGTATTTT. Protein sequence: CASSFAPGTITDTQYF.

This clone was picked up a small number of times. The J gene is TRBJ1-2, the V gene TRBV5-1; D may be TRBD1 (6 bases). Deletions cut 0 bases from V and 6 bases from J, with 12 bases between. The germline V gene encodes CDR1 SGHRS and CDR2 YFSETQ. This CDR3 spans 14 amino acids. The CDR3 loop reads CASSLEVGGHGYTF. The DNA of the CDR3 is TGCGCCAGCAGCTTGGAGGTTGGGGGCCATGGCTACACCTTC.

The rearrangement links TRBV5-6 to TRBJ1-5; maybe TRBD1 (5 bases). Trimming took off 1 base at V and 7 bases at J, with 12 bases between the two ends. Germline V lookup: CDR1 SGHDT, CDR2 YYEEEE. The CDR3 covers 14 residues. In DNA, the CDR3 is TGTGCCAGCAGCTTGTCGGGGGGGGAACAGCCCCAGCATTTT. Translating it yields CASSLSGGEQPQHF.

The CDR3, as DNA: TGTGCCAGCAGTGAACTGGGACAGCTCTATGGCTACACCTTC. It yields the protein CASSELGQLYGYTF. This chain uses TRBV2 with TRBJ1-2; TRBD1 matches at 7 bases. Germline assignment: CDR1 SNHLY and CDR2 FYNNEI. J gave up 4 bases and V 2 bases, and 4 bases lay outside the gene matches. The CDR3 is 14 amino acids.

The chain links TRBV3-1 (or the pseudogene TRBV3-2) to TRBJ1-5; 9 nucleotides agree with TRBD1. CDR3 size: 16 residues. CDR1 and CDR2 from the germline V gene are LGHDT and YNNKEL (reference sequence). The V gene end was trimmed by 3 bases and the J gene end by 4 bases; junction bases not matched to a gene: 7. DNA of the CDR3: TGTGCCAGCAGCCAGGGGGGACAGGGCGCGAATCAGCCCCAGCATTTT. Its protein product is CASSQGGQGANQPQHF.

CDR3 residues: CASSEAAGGWQPQHF. The DNA of the CDR3 is TGTGCCAGCAGTGAAGCGGCAGGGGGTTGGCAGCCCCAGCATTTT. The chain has TRBV6-1 and TRBJ1-5; TRBD1 aligns across 7 bases. Germline V CDR1 and CDR2: MNHNS, SASEGT. After removal of 0 bases from V and 7 bases from J, the junction contained 6 bases not matched to a gene. This CDR3 has 15 residues.

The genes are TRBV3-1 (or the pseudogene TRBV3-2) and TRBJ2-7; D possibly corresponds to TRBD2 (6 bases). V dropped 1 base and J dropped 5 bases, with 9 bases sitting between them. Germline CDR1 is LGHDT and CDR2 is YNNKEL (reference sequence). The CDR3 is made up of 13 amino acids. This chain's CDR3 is CASSQAGVNEQYF. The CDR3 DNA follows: TGTGCCAGCAGCCAAGCGGGGGTCAACGAGCAGTACTTC.